One T cell receptor (beta chain) is described in this entry. Its specific antigen is unknown. No much larger clone is present one base from it, and per-base qualities are unavailable. TCRbeta CDR3 regions were amplified from genomic DNA by means of the immunoSEQ Assay, a bias-controlled multiplex PCR. In the original analysis: Within the assay, amplification of reference gene primers was used to estimate how many nucleated cells each sample contained. To quantify the absolute abundance of each unique TCRbeta CDR3 rearrangement, sequence reads were collapsed and filtered. For each sample, productive Simpson clonality was calculated as the square root of Simpson's diversity index over productive rearrangements. Imported from immuneACCESS, the table was reduced by TCRdb to in-frame sequences with V and J called. These copies leave out some clones; in studies compared against another copy, an unresolved V gene accounts for under half, and the cause of the remainder is not known. The V and J calls and clone size are taken from that table; D and trimming were inferred from the DNA. The sample has 250,000 or so clones on record, roughly 80% of them singletons. The top ten clonotypes cover roughly 3.1% of the sample.

Participants in the prospective study were aged roughly 18 to 90 years, lived in 24 United States geographic areas, and enrolled through a virtual design. In the prospective study, participants were assigned to cohorts based on the clinical history participants reported in a screening survey and a study questionnaire. Recovered participants in ImmuneRACE Cohort 3 were defined by two consecutive negative NP/OP PCR tests, clearance by a healthcare professional, or resolution of symptoms. Mobile phlebotomists in the prospective study collected whole blood, serum and a nasopharyngeal or oropharyngeal swab from every participant. Participants in the prospective study had the option to provide additional blood draws and questionnaires over an approximately 2-month period. Blood samples from the prospective study were shipped frozen or at room temperature prior to DNA extraction. CDR1 and CDR2 (MNHEY, SMNVEV) derive from the germline V gene (reference sequence). The germline ends are 29 bases apart after V is trimmed by 3 bases and J by 2 bases. The CDR3 numbers 20 residues from cysteine through phenylalanine. Just CDR3 DNA is preserved here, 60 bases in frame from base 1.

This sample is part of a study of blood T cell repertoires in COVID-19 (dated by TCRdb to the early 2020s). Regarding the complete study: Samples from collaborators originated in the United States, Italy and Spain and spanned both the acute and convalescent phases of COVID-19. The repertoires were released in a freely available public database meant as a resource for research on the immune response to SARS-CoV-2. Samples came from the ongoing ImmuneRACE study (first 160 participants) plus 1,254 subjects from 6 global collaborators. Nearly every sample came with metadata listing a de-identified subject ID, COVID-19 status, age in years and sex. Deeply sampled blood TCRbeta repertoires from subjects exposed to, actively infected with, or recovered from COVID-19 were included in the dataset. The material from the prospective study consisted of cDNA or gDNA derived from T cells, B-cell-depleted T cells, or PBMCs. HLA class I and class II types, where available, came from metadata supplied by the sample provider rather than from assay-based typing. The research as a whole found: The amount of clinical and demographic metadata varied by source and participant and was provided uncurated.

This clonotype originated in a man in his forties or fifties who had recovered from COVID-19. The chain links TRBV27 with TRBJ2-7; the D segment could be TRBD1, given 5 matching bases. The specimen was PBMCs or T cells enriched from blood (not recorded which). The CDR3 has the sequence CASSFSPRLKGQPSTYEQYF. The sequenced DNA is TGTGCCAGCAGTTTTAGCCCCCGCCTAAAGGGGCAGCCCTCTACCTACGAGCAGTACTTC.